Shown below are 13 T cell receptor beta chains from a single sample sequenced in a study of cytomegalovirus exposure and HLA in healthy donors. In the PCR, 60 Vbeta and 13 Jbeta primers were used. Profiling relied on immunoSEQ multiplex PCR, and the TCRdb table lists in-frame clones only, not all of them. The data show more than 120,000 clones, about 80% seen once. Material: PBMCs. All receptors come from a woman aged 40 to 50 in good health and CMV-seropositive.

Note on this clone: This sample also contains other DNA sequences that code for the same CDR3. The chain's CDR3 is CASSLGLYNEQFF. As DNA, the CDR3 is TGTGCCAGCAGTTTGGGACTCTACAATGAGCAGTTCTTC. V is TRBV27 and J is TRBJ2-1; D might be TRBD2 (6 bases). The CDR3 totals 13 residues. Between the trimmed V and J ends, which lost 3 bases and 3 bases, there was a span of 6 bases. Germline values: CDR1 MNHEY, CDR2 SMNVEV (reference sequence).

This rearrangement joins TRBV12-1 to TRBJ2-1; the tabulated D call, TRBD1, remains unverified against the DNA. TRBV12-1 is noted as a pseudogene. The CDR3 loop spans 14 amino acids. This CDR3 is CASSSPQKWTGWVF. The DNA for the CDR3 is TGTGCCAGCAGCTCACCTCAGAAATGGACAGGGTGGGTCTTC.

Here the CDR3 reads CASSYQGPDTQYF. The CDR3, as DNA: TGTGCCAGCAGCTATCAGGGCCCAGATACGCAGTATTTT. The chain employs TRBV11-2 and TRBJ2-3, with TRBD1 as a possible D gene (5 bases). V was trimmed by 4 bases and J by 4 bases, leaving 9 bases between them. The CDR3 is made up of 13 amino acids. Germline CDR1 SGHAT, CDR2 FQNNGV.

The genes are TRBV7-9 and TRBJ2-3, with TRBD1 matching 9 bases. Germline-derived CDR1 and CDR2 are SEHNR and FQNEAQ (reference sequence). The length of the CDR3 is 14 residues. The junction had 4 bases not matched to a gene; V was cut back by 5 bases and J by 4 bases. In DNA form, the CDR3 reads TGTGCCAGCAGCCCGACAGGGGGTGCAGATACGCAGTATTTT. As protein: CASSPTGGADTQYF. Filled out from reference TRBV7-9 and TRBJ2-3, the complete variable domain reads DTGVSQNPRHKITKRGQNVTFRCDPISEHNRLYWYRQTLGQGPEFLTYFQNEAQLEKSRLLSDRFSAERPKGSFSTLEIQRTEQGDSAMYLCASSPTGGADTQYFGPGTRLTVL.

J is TRBJ2-5 and V is TRBV2; the match to TRBD1 covers 8 bases. The CDR3 is 16 amino acids. Germline trimming cut 4 bases from V and 5 bases from J; bases unmatched to any gene: 12. CDR1 and CDR2 (germline): SNHLY, FYNNEI. The CDR3 DNA reads as TGTGCCAGCAGTGGAGGACTGACAGGGGTCGGGGAGACCCAGTACTTC. Translated: CASSGGLTGVGETQYF.

This clone was counted a few times. J is TRBJ1-5 and V is TRBV19; no reliable D call. The V and J ends lost 5 bases and 2 bases respectively, with 13 bases between them. Germline CDR1 is LNHDA and CDR2 is SQIVND (reference sequence). The CDR3 contains 15 residues. The CDR3 sequence is CASSRSGRGNQPQHF. CDR3 DNA sequence: TGTGCCAGTAGTCGGTCGGGGAGAGGCAATCAGCCCCAGCATTTT.

The chain is built from TRBV6-1 and TRBJ2-7; a possible D gene is TRBD2 (5 bases). The germline CDR1 and CDR2 sequences are MNHNS and SASEGT. The CDR3 runs to 15 residues. V lost 6 bases and J lost 3, with 18 bases in between. As DNA, the CDR3 is TGTGCCAGCAGCGATAGACGGACTGACGACTACGAGCAGTACTTC. Residues: CASSDRRTDDYEQYF.

J is TRBJ2-1 and V is TRBV5-5; D unresolved. Per germline, CDR1 SGHKS and CDR2 YYEKEE (reference sequence). The CDR3 runs to 14 residues. Between the trimmed V and J ends, which lost 1 base and 0 bases, there was a span of 5 bases. CDR3 DNA: TGTGCCAGCAGCTTGAAGAGCTCCTACAATGAGCAGTTCTTC. Protein sequence: CASSLKSSYNEQFF.

In its sample, this clone was seen once. J is TRBJ2-5 and V is TRBV6-5; 7 bases map to TRBD2. CDR1 is MNHEY, CDR2 SVGAGI, per germline. The CDR3 extends over 14 amino acids. J was trimmed by 4 bases and V by 6 bases; bases with no gene match: 8. CDR3 sequence: CASRPGGVRETQYF. The CDR3, as DNA: TGTGCCAGCAGGCCTGGGGGGGTGCGAGAGACCCAGTACTTC.

The chain is built from TRBV6-4 and TRBJ2-7; D uncertain. Germline CDR1 MRHNA, CDR2 SNTAGT. V lost 8 bases and J 3 bases, leaving 11 bases between the germline ends. The CDR3 totals 12 residues. In nucleotides, the CDR3 is TGTGCCAGCGTGCCGGTATTCTACGAGCAGTACTTC. Its protein is CASVPVFYEQYF.

As concerns this clone: At one end, the junction sequence differs from germline, possibly due to a read error. V is TRBV7-9 and J is TRBJ2-7, with D possibly being TRBD2 (6 bases). CDR1 is SEHNR, CDR2 FQNEAQ, per germline (reference sequence). The CDR3 length is 12 residues. In DNA form, the CDR3 reads TGTTCCAGCAGCCTCCCTCGGGGGGAGCAGTACTTC. Amino acid sequence: CSSSLPRGEQYF.

The chain combines TRBV5-6 with TRBJ2-7, with D uncertain. Germline V gene sequence: CDR1 SGHDT, CDR2 YYEEEE. Trimming shortened V by 0 bases and J by 1 base, and 5 bases separated the two germline ends. This CDR3 spans 13 amino acids. The CDR3 nucleotides are TGTGCCAGCAGCTTGGACAGATCCTACGAGCAGTACTTC. It yields the protein CASSLDRSYEQYF.

In the case of this clone: The sample carries other DNA sequences with the same CDR3. V gene TRBV11-2 combines with J gene TRBJ2-3, with 9 nucleotides matching TRBD2. With 1 base clipped from V and 3 bases from J, the junction kept 5 bases outside the gene matches. CDR1 is SGHAT, CDR2 FQNNGV, per germline. The CDR3 extends over 16 amino acids. CDR3 DNA: TGTGCCAGCAGCTTAGGAGCGGGAGGTGGGACAGATACGCAGTATTTT. Its protein product is CASSLGAGGGTDTQYF.